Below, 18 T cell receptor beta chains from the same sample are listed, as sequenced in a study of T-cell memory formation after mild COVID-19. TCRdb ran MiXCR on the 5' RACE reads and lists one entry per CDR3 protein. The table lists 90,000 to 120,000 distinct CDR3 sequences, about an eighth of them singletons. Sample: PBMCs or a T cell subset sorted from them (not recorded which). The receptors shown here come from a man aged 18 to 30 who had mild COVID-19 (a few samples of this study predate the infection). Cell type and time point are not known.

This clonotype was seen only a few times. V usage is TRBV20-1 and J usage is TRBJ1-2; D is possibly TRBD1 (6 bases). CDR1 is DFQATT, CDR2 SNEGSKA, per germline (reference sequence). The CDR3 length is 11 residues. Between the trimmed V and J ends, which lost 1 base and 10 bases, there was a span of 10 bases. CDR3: CSARVQGYYTF. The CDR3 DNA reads TGCAGTGCTAGAGTCCAGGGGTACTACACCTTC.

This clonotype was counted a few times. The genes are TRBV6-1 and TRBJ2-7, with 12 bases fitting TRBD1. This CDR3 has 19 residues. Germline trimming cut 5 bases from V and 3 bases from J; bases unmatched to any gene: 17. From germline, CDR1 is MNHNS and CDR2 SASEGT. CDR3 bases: TGTGCCAGCAGTCCGACCGTCTTTTCCGGGACAGGGGGCCTCTACGAGCAGTACTTC. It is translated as CASSPTVFSGTGGLYEQYF.

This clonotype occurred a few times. The CDR3 reads CASSLPGPYNYGYTF. The CDR3 nucleotides read TGCGCCAGCAGCCTCCCAGGACCCTATAACTATGGCTACACCTTC. V gene TRBV5-1 combines with J gene TRBJ1-2; no reliable D call. The V gene lost 4 bases and the J gene lost 1 base, with 14 bases spanning the gap. The germline gives CDR1 SGHRS, CDR2 YFSETQ. CDR3 length equals 15 residues.

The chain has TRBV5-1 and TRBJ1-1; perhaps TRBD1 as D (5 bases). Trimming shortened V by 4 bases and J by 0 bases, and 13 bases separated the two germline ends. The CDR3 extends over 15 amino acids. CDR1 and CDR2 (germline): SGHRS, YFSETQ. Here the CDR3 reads CASSPLGTMNTEAFF. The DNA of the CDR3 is TGCGCCAGCAGCCCCCTCGGGACTATGAACACTGAAGCTTTCTTT. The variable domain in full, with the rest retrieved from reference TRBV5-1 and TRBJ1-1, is KAGVTQTPRYLIKTRGQQVTLSCSPISGHRSVSWYQQTPGQGLQFLFEYFSETQRNKGNFPGRFSGRQFSNSRSEMNVSTLELGDSALYLCASSPLGTMNTEAFFGQGTRLTVV.

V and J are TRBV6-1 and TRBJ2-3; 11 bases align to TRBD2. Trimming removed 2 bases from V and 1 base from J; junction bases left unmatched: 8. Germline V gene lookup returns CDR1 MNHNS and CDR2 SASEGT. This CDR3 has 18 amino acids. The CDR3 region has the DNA TGTGCCAGCAGTGAAACCCCGACACTAGCGGGGGGCACAGATACGCAGTATTTT. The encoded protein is CASSETPTLAGGTDTQYF.

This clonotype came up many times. CDR3 sequence reads: CASGLTGDGDGDRYGYTF. CDR3 DNA sequence: TGTGCTAGTGGTTTGACGGGTGATGGGGACGGTGATCGCTATGGCTACACCTTC. The chain is built from TRBV12-5 and TRBJ1-2; maybe TRBD1 (5 bases). The CDR3 runs to 18 residues. The V end was cut by 2 bases, the J end by 4 bases, with 23 bases between. Germline V gene sequence: CDR1 LGHNT, CDR2 FRNRAP. Full variable domain (outside the CDR3, taken from reference TRBV12-5 and TRBJ1-2): DARVTQTPRHKVTEMGQEVTMRCQPILGHNTVFWYRQTMMQGLELLAYFRNRAPLDDSGMPKDRFSAEMPDATLATLKIQPSEPRDSAVYFCASGLTGDGDGDRYGYTFGSGTRLTVV.

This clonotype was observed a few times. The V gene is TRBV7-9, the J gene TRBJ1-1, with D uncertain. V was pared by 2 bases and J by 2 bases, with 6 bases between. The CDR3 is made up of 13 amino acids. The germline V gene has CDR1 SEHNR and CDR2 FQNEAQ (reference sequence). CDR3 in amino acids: CASSLITNTEAFF. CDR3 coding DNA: TGTGCCAGCAGCTTAATCACCAACACTGAAGCTTTCTTT. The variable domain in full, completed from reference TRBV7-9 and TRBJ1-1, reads DTGVSQNPRHKITKRGQNVTFRCDPISEHNRLYWYRQTLGQGPEFLTYFQNEAQLEKSRLLSDRFSAERPKGSFSTLEIQRTEQGDSAMYLCASSLITNTEAFFGQGTRLTVV.

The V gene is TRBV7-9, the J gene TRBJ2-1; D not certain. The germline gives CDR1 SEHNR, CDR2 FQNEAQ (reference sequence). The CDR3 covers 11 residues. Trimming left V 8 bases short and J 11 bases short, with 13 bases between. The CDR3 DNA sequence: TGTGCCAGCCGAGGTGGCAAGAAGCAGTTCTTC. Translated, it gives CASRGGKKQFF.

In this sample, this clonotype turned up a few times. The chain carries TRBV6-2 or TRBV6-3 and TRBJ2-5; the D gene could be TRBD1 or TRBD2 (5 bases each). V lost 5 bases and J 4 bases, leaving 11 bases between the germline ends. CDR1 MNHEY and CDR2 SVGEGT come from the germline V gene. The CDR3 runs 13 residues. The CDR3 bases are TGTGCCAGCAGTCACGAGGGGTTAGAGACCCAGTACTTC. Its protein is CASSHEGLETQYF.

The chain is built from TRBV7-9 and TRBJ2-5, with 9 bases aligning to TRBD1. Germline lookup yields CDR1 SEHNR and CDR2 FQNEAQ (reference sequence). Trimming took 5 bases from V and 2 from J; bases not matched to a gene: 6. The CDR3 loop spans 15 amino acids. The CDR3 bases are TGTGCCAGCAGCCCGCGGGACAGGGCGCAAGAGACCCAGTACTTC. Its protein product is CASSPRDRAQETQYF.

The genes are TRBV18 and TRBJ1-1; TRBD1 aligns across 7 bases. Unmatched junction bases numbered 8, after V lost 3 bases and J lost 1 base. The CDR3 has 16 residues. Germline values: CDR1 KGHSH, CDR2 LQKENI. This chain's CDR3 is CASSPAPGQTNTEAFF. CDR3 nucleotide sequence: TGTGCCAGCTCACCGGCTCCGGGACAGACGAACACTGAAGCTTTCTTT.

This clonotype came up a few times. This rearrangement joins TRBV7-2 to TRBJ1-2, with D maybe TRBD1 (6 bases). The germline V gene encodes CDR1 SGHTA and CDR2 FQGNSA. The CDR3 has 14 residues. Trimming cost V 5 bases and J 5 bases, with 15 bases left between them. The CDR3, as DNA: TGTGCCAGCAGCCATTGGGGGGCGTCATATGGCTACACCTTC. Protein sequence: CASSHWGASYGYTF.

The CDR3 DNA follows: TGCAGCGTTTCGGCCCCGATGAACACTGAAGCTTTCTTT. As protein: CSVSAPMNTEAFF. V usage is TRBV29-1 and J usage is TRBJ1-1; no clear D. Germline lookup yields CDR1 SQVTM and CDR2 ANQGSEA. Deletions cut 5 bases from V and 0 bases from J, with 10 bases between. CDR3 size: 13 residues.

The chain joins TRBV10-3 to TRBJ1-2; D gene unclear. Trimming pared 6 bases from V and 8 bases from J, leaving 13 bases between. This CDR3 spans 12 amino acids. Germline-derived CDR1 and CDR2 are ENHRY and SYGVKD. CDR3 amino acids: CAIRDNLGGYTF. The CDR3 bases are TGTGCCATCAGAGACAATCTCGGAGGCTACACCTTC.

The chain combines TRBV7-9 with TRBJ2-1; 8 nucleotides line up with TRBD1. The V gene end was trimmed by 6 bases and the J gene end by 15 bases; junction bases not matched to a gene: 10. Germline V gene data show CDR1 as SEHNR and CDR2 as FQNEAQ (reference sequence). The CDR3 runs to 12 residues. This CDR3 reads CASRWGQAASFF. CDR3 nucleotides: TGTGCCAGCAGATGGGGACAGGCAGCGTCGTTCTTC.

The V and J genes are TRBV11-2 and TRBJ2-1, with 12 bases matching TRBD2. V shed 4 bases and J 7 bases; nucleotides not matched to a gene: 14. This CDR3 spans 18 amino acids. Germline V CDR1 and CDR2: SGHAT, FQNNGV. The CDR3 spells CASSSTSGGNISPNEQFF. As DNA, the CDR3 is TGTGCCAGCAGCTCGACTAGCGGGGGCAATATCTCCCCAAATGAGCAGTTCTTC.

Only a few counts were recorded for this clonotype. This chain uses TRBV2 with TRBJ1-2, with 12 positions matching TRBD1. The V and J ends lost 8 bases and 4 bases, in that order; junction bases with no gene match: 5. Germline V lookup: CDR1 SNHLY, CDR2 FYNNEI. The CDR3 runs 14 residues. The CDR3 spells CASGGTGGGYGYTF. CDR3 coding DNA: TGTGCCAGCGGGGGGACAGGGGGCGGCTATGGCTACACCTTC.

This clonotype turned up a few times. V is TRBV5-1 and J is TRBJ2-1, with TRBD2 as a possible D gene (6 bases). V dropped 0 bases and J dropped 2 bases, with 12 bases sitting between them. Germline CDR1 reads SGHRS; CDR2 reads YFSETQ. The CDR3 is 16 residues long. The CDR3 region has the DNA TGCGCCAGCAGCTTGGGGAGGGCCTCCCCCTACAATGAGCAGTTCTTC. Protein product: CASSLGRASPYNEQFF.